Each of the 13 T cell receptor beta chains below was sequenced from the same sample in a study of cytomegalovirus exposure and HLA in healthy donors. Clones were read by immunoSEQ multiplex PCR, and TCRdb kept only the in-frame ones, dropping some. The table lists approximately 65,000 clones, over 95% of them singletons. What was sequenced was PBMCs. The receptors were sampled from a man between 18 and 29 years old in good health and CMV-seronegative.

This clone showed up just once. The V and J genes are TRBV19 and TRBJ1-2; D is unclear. Germline assignment: CDR1 LNHDA and CDR2 SQIVND (reference sequence). The CDR3 runs to 14 residues. Trimming removed 3 bases from V and 7 bases from J, with 15 bases in between. CDR3 loop: CASSMVGGYRGYTF. In DNA form, the CDR3 reads TGTGCCAGTAGTATGGTCGGCGGGTACCGTGGCTACACCTTC.

The CDR3 region is CASSPGGGDTQYF. The CDR3 bases are TGTGCCAGCAGCCCCGGGGGTGGGGATACGCAGTATTTT. The chain combines TRBV9 with TRBJ2-3, with D possibly matching TRBD2 (6 bases). The CDR3 runs 13 residues. Germline V lookup: CDR1 SGDLS, CDR2 YYNGEE. V dropped 4 bases and J dropped 6 bases, with 12 bases sitting between them.

The CDR3 sequence is CASSQDLLAGSTDTQYF. The DNA of the CDR3 is TGCGCCAGCAGCCAAGATTTGCTAGCGGGATCCACAGATACGCAGTATTTT. V is TRBV4-1 and J is TRBJ2-3; TRBD2 matches at 9 bases. CDR1 and CDR2 (germline): MGHRA, YSYEKL. This CDR3 comprises 17 residues. Trimming removed 0 bases from V and 2 bases from J; junction bases left unmatched: 6.

This chain connects TRBV6-5 to TRBJ1-4; 7 bases fit TRBD1. Germline CDR1 and CDR2: MNHEY and SVGAGI. V dropped 5 bases and J dropped 4; count of bases not matched to a gene: 4. The CDR3 has 14 amino acids. CDR3 coding DNA: TGTGCCAGCAGTAGGGGGCAGCGTAATGAAAAACTGTTTTTT. Translating it yields CASSRGQRNEKLFF.

V is TRBV19 and J is TRBJ1-1, with D unresolved. The CDR3 has 14 amino acids. CDR1 and CDR2 (germline): LNHDA, SQIVND (reference sequence). V lost 0 bases, J lost 5 bases, and 10 bases lay in between. CDR3 amino acids: CASSIDTPGTEAFF. CDR3 coding DNA: TGTGCCAGTAGTATAGATACCCCGGGGACTGAAGCTTTCTTT. The full variable domain, with the rest looked up from reference TRBV19 and TRBJ1-1, is DGGITQSPKYLFRKEGQNVTLSCEQNLNHDAMYWYRQDPGQGLRLIYYSQIVNDFQKGDIAEGYSVSREKKESFPLTVTSAQKNPTAFYLCASSIDTPGTEAFFGQGTRLTVV.

This clone is a singleton in its sample. This chain connects TRBV7-9 to TRBJ1-2; 8 positions match TRBD1. This CDR3 has 17 amino acids. V lost 2 bases to trimming and J lost 0 bases; unmatched junction nucleotides: 8. CDR1 is SEHNR and CDR2 is FQNEAQ in the germline V gene (reference sequence). In nucleotides, the CDR3 is TGTGCCAGCAGCTTAAATGCCAGGGGGCAAACTAACTATGGCTACACCTTC. This gives the protein CASSLNARGQTNYGYTF.

The chain uses TRBV6-5 and TRBJ1-5; D is undetermined. This CDR3 contains 15 residues. The germline gives CDR1 MNHEY, CDR2 SVGAGI. The V and J ends lost 6 bases and 0 bases respectively, with 12 bases between them. Here the CDR3 reads CASRARRSSNQPQHF. As DNA, the CDR3 is TGTGCCAGCAGGGCTAGGAGATCTAGCAATCAGCCCCAGCATTTT.

The chain recombines TRBV5-6 with TRBJ1-1; a weak D match, TRBD1 (6 bases). The V gene lost 4 bases and the J gene lost 4 bases, with 11 bases spanning the gap. This CDR3 has 13 residues. Germline CDR1 is SGHDT and CDR2 is YYEEEE. CDR3 nucleotide sequence: TGTGCCAGCAGCCGGAGGGGGGGCACTGAAGCTTTCTTT. Its protein product is CASSRRGGTEAFF. The full variable domain, its missing parts supplied by reference TRBV5-6 and TRBJ1-1, is DAGVTQSPTHLIKTRGQQVTLRCSPKSGHDTVSWYQQALGQGPQFIFQYYEEEERQRGNFPDRFSGHQFPNYSSELNVNALLLGDSALYLCASSRRGGTEAFFGQGTRLTVV.

The J gene is TRBJ1-1, the V gene TRBV5-6, with 10 bases that match TRBD1. This CDR3 has 14 residues. With V trimmed by 5 bases and J by 2 bases, 3 bases remained unmatched. Germline assignment: CDR1 SGHDT and CDR2 YYEEEE. The CDR3 sequence: CASRKTGGNTEAFF. In DNA form, the CDR3 reads TGTGCCAGCAGGAAGACAGGGGGCAACACTGAAGCTTTCTTT.

The chain combines TRBV18 with TRBJ2-5; 7 bases map to TRBD1. Unmatched junction bases numbered 0, after V lost 0 bases and J lost 5 bases. The CDR3 covers 13 residues. Germline V CDR1 and CDR2: KGHSH, LQKENI. CDR3 region: CASSPPRGETQYF. The CDR3 bases are TGTGCCAGCTCACCACCCAGGGGGGAGACCCAGTACTTC.

This chain connects TRBV11-3 to TRBJ2-2, with 8 bases identical to TRBD2. With V trimmed by 5 bases and J by 3 bases, 8 bases remained unmatched. The CDR3 is 16 residues long. Germline assignment: CDR1 SGHNT and CDR2 YENEEA. DNA of the CDR3: TGTGCCAGCAGCCCCTGGCAGCGGGAGCACACCGGGGAGCTGTTTTTT. Residues: CASSPWQREHTGELFF.

The gene calls are TRBV29-1 and TRBJ1-1, with 11 bases identical to TRBD1. From germline, CDR1 is SQVTM and CDR2 ANQGSEA. The CDR3 has 15 amino acids. V lost 1 base to trimming and J lost 5 bases; unmatched junction nucleotides: 6. The CDR3 DNA reads as TGCAGCGTTGAAGGAGGACAGGGGGCGATGACTGAAGCTTTCTTT. This codes for CSVEGGQGAMTEAFF.

The chain joins TRBV5-4 to TRBJ2-7; TRBD2 is a possible D gene (5 bases). V lost 0 bases, J lost 2 bases, and 12 bases lay in between. CDR1 is SGHNT, CDR2 YYREEE, per germline (reference sequence). CDR3 length equals 15 residues. The CDR3 here is CASSLVGLEAYEQYF. CDR3 DNA: TGTGCCAGCAGCTTGGTAGGACTGGAGGCCTACGAGCAGTACTTC. The variable domain in full, completed from reference TRBV5-4 and TRBJ2-7, reads ETGVTQSPTHLIKTRGQQVTLRCSSQSGHNTVSWYQQALGQGPQFIFQYYREEENGRGNFPPRFSGLQFPNYSSELNVNALELDDSALYLCASSLVGLEAYEQYFGPGTRLTVT.